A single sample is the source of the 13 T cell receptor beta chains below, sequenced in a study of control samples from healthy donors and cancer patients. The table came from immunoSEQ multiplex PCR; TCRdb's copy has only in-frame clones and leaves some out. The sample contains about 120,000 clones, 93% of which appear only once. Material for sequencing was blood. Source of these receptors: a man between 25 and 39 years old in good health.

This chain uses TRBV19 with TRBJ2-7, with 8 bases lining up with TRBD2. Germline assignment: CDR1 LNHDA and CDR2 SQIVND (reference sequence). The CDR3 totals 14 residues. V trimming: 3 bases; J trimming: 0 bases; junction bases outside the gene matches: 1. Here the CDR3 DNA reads TGTGCCAGTAGTATCAGCGGGAGCTCCTACGAGCAGTACGTC. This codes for CASSISGSSYEQYV.

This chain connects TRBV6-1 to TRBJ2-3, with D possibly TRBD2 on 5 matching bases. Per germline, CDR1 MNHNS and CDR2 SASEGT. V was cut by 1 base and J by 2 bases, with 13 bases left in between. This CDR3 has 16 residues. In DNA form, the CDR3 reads TGTGCCAGCAGTGAAGGGCGGACGGGAAACACAGATACGCAGTATTTT. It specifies CASSEGRTGNTDTQYF.

The CDR3 sequence is CASSESLDYGYTF. The CDR3 coding sequence is TGTGCCAGCAGTGAATCCTTAGACTATGGCTACACCTTC. This sequence joins TRBV6-1 and TRBJ1-2; D is uncertain. V was cut by 2 bases and J by 3 bases, with 7 bases left in between. The CDR3 has 13 amino acids. CDR1 is MNHNS and CDR2 is SASEGT in the germline V gene.

The CDR3 loop reads CASSFDLETQYF. The CDR3 DNA sequence: TGCGCCAGCAGCTTTGATCTAGAGACCCAGTACTTC. The chain links TRBV5-1 to TRBJ2-5, with no clear D. Germline CDR1 and CDR2: SGHRS and YFSETQ. CDR3 length: 12 amino acids. The V gene lost 2 bases and the J gene lost 4 bases, with 6 bases spanning the gap.

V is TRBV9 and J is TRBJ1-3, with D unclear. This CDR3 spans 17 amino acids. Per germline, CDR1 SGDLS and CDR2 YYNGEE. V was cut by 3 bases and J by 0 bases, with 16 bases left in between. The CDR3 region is CASSAGRAFSSGNTIYF. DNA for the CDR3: TGTGCCAGCAGCGCGGGGAGAGCCTTTTCCTCTGGAAACACCATATATTTT.

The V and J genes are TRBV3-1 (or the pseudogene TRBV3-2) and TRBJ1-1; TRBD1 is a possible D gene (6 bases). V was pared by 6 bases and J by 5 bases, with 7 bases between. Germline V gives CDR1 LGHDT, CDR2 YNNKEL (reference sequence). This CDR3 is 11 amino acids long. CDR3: CASRGGTEAFF. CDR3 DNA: TGTGCCAGCAGAGGGGGGACTGAAGCTTTCTTT.

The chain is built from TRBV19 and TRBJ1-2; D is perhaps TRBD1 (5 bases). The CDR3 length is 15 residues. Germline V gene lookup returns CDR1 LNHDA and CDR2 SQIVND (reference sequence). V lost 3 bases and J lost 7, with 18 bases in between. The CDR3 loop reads CASSIPEWGASGYTF. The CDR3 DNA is TGTGCCAGTAGTATTCCGGAGTGGGGCGCTTCTGGCTACACCTTC.

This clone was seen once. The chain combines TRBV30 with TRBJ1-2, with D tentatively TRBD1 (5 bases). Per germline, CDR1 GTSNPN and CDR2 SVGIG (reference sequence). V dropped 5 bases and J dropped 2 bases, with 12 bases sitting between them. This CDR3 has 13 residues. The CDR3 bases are TGTGCCTGGCACTTGGGGGGAAACTATGGCTACACCTTC. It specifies CAWHLGGNYGYTF.

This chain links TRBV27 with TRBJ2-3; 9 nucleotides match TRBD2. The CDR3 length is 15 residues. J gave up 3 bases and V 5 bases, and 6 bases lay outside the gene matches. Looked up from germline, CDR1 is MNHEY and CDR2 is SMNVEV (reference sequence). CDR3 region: CASSPAGGGTDTQYF. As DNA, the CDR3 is TGTGCCAGCAGTCCAGCGGGGGGCGGGACAGATACGCAGTATTTT.

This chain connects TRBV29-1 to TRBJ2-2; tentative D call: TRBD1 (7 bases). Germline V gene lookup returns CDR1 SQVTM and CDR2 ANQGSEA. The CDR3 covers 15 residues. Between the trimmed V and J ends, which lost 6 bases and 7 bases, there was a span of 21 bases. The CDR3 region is CSVIPARGRFGELFF. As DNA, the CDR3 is TGCAGCGTCATCCCGGCCAGGGGGAGGTTCGGGGAGCTGTTTTTT.

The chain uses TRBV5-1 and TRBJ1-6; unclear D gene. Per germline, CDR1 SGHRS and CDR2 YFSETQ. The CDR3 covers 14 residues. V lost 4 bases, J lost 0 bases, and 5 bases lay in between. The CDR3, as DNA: TGCGCCAGCAGCCTGGACTCCTATAATTCACCCCTCCACTTT. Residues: CASSLDSYNSPLHF.

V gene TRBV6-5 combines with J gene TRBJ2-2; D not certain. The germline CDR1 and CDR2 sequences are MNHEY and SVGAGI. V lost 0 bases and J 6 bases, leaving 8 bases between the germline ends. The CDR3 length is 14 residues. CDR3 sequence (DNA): TGTGCCAGCAGTTACTCGGGAAGGCCCGGGGAGCTGTTTTTT. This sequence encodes CASSYSGRPGELFF.

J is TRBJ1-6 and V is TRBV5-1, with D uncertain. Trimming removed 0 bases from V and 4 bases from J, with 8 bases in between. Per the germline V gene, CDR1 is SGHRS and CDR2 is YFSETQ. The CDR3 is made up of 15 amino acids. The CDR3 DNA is TGCGCCAGCAGCTTGGTACGTGGTTATAATTCACCCCTCCACTTT. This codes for CASSLVRGYNSPLHF.